This T cell receptor beta chain was retrieved from a study of blood T cell repertoires in COVID-19. The wider study: Samples of COVID-19 (acute and convalescent) were obtained from the United States, Italy and Spain.

The data were produced by immunoSEQ multiplex PCR, yet TCRdb's version contains in-frame clones alone and is incomplete. This sample has approximately 190,000 clones, with about 85% found just once. Unmatched junction bases numbered 17, after V lost 9 bases and J lost 2 bases. Looked up from germline, CDR1 is LNHDA and CDR2 is SQIVND (reference sequence). CDR3 size: 18 residues. The chain joins TRBV19 to TRBJ1-5; TRBD1 agrees at 9 bases. This clonotype was sampled from a man aged 55 to 69 with active or convalescent COVID-19. The sample was peripheral blood. CDR3 nucleotides: TGTGCCAGCACCCCGGGACAGGGAATTTTCCCTGGCAATCAGCCCCAGCATTTT. Protein product: CASTPGQGIFPGNQPQHF.